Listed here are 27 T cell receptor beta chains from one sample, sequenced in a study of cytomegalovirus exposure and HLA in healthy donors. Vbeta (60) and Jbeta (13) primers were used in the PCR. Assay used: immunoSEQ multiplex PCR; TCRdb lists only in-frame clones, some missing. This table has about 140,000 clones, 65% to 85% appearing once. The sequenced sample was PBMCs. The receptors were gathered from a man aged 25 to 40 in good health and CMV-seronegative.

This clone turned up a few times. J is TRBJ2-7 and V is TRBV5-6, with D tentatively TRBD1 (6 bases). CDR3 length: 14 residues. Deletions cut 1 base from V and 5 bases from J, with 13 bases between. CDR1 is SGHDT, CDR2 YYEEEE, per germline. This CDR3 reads CASSLYAGADEQYF. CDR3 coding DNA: TGTGCCAGCAGCTTGTACGCAGGGGCCGACGAGCAGTACTTC.

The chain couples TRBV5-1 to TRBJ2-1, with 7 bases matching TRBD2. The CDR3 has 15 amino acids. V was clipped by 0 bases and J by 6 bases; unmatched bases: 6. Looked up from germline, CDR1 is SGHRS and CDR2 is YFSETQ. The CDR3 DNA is TGCGCCAGCAGCTTGGGTTTCGGCGGGGGCAATGAGCAGTTCTTC. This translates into CASSLGFGGGNEQFF.

CDR3 coding DNA: TGTGCCAGCAGTTTAGGCGGGAGTGCTCCACTTGAGACCTACGAGCAGTACTTC. This translates into CASSLGGSAPLETYEQYF. This rearrangement joins TRBV27 to TRBJ2-7; 7 bases are shared with TRBD2. Looked up from germline, CDR1 is MNHEY and CDR2 is SMNVEV (reference sequence). This CDR3 has 18 amino acids. The ends lost 2 bases at V and 2 bases at J; junction bases unmatched: 15.

The CDR3 DNA reads TGTGCCTGGGGACAGGCGGCTTATAATTCACCCCTCCACTTT. The encoded protein is CAWGQAAYNSPLHF. This chain links TRBV30 with TRBJ1-6; 7 nucleotides align to TRBD1. V shed 5 bases and J 4 bases; nucleotides not matched to a gene: 5. The CDR3 has 14 residues. The V gene's germline CDR1 is GTSNPN and CDR2 SVGIG (reference sequence). The full variable domain, completed using reference TRBV30 and TRBJ1-6, is SQTIHQWPATLVQPVGSPLSLECTVEGTSNPNLYWYRQAAGRGLQLLFYSVGIGQISSEVPQNLSASRPQDRQFILSSKKLLLSDSGFYLCAWGQAAYNSPLHFGNGTRLTVT.

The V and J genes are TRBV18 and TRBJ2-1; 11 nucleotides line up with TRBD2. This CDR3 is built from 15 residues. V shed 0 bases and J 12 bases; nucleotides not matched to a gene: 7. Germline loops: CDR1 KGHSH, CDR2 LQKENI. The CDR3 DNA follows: TGTGCCAGCTCACCACCGGAACTAGCGGGAGATTGGCAGTTCTTC. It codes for CASSPPELAGDWQFF.

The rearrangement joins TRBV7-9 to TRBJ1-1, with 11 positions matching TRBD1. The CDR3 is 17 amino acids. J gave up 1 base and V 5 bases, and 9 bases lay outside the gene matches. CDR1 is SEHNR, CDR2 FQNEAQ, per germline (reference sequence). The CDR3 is CASSLRDRGKKNTEAFF. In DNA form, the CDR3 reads TGTGCCAGCAGCCTTCGGGACAGGGGGAAGAAGAACACTGAAGCTTTCTTT.

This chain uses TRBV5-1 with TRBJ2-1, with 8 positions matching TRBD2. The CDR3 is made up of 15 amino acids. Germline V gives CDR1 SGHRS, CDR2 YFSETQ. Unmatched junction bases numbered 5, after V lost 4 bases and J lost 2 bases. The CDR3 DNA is TGCGCCAGCAGCGCTACTAGCGGCACCTACAATGAGCAGTTCTTC. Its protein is CASSATSGTYNEQFF.

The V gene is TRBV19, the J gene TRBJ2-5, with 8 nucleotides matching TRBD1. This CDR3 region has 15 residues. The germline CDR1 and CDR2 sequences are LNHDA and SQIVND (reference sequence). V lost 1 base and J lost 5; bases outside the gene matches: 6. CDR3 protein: CASSIGPTGVETQYF. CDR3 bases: TGTGCCAGTAGTATAGGTCCGACAGGGGTCGAGACCCAGTACTTC. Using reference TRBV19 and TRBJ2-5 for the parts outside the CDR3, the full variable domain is DGGITQSPKYLFRKEGQNVTLSCEQNLNHDAMYWYRQDPGQGLRLIYYSQIVNDFQKGDIAEGYSVSREKKESFPLTVTSAQKNPTAFYLCASSIGPTGVETQYFGPGTRLLVL.

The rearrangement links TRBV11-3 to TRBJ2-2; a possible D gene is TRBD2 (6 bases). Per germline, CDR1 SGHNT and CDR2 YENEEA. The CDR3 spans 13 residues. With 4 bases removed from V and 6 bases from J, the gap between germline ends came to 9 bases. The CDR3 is CASSWRDPGELFF. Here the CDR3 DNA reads TGTGCCAGCAGCTGGCGGGACCCCGGGGAGCTGTTTTTT.

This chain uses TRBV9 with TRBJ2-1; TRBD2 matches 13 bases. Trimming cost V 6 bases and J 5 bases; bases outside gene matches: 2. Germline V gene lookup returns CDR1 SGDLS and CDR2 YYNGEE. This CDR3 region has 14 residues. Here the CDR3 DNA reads TGTGCCAGCACAACTAGCGGGGGGGACAATGAGCAGTTCTTC. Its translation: CASTTSGGDNEQFF.

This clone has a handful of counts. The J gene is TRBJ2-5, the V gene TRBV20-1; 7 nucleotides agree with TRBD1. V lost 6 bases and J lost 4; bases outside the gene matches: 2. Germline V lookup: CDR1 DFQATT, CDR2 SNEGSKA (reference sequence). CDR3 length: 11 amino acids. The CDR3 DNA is TGCAGTGCCAACAGGGGAGAGACCCAGTACTTC. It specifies CSANRGETQYF.

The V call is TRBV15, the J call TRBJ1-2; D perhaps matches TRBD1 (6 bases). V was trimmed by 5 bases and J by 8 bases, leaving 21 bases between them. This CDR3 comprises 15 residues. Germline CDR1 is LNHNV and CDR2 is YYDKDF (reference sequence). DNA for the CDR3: TGTGCCACCAGCGTGAATTTGGGGGCGACACGGGGCTACACCTTC. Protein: CATSVNLGATRGYTF.

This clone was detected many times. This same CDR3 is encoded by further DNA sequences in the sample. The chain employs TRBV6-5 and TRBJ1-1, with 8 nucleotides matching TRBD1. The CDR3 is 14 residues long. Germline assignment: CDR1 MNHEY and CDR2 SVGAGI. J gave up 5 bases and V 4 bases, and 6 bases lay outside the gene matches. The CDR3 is CASSFGTGGTEAFF. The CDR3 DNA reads TGTGCCAGCAGTTTCGGGACAGGTGGTACTGAAGCTTTCTTT.

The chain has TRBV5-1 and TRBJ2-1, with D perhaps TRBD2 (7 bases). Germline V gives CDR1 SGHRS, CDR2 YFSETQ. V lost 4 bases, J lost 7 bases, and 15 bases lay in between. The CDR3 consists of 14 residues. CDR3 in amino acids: CASSQRGGRNEQFF. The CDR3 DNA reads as TGCGCCAGCAGCCAAAGGGGGGGGAGAAATGAGCAGTTCTTC.

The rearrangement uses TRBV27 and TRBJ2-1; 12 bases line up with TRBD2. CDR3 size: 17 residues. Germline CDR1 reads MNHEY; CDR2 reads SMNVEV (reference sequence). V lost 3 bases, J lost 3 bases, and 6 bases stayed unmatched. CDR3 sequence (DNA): TGTGCCAGCAGTTTCGGACTAGCGGGGAACGGCTACAATGAGCAGTTCTTC. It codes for CASSFGLAGNGYNEQFF.

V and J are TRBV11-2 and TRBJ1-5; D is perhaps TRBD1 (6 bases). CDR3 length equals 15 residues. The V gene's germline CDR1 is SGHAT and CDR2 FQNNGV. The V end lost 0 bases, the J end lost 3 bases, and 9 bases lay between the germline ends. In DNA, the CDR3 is TGTGCCAGCAGCTTAGAGGGACAACTCAATCAGCCCCAGCATTTT. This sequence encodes CASSLEGQLNQPQHF. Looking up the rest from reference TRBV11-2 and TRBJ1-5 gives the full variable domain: EAGVAQSPRYKIIEKRQSVAFWCNPISGHATLYWYQQILGQGPKLLIQFQNNGVVDDSQLPKDRFSAERLKGVDSTLKIQPAKLEDSAVYLCASSLEGQLNQPQHFGDGTRLSIL.

The CDR3 sequence is CASSLPGGNQPQHF. The CDR3 DNA is TGTGCCAGCAGTTTGCCAGGGGGCAATCAGCCCCAGCATTTT. This chain uses TRBV28 with TRBJ1-5; a possible D gene is TRBD1 (6 bases). Trimming pared 3 bases from V and 2 bases from J, leaving 8 bases between. Germline CDR1 is MDHEN and CDR2 is SYDVKM. CDR3 length equals 14 residues.

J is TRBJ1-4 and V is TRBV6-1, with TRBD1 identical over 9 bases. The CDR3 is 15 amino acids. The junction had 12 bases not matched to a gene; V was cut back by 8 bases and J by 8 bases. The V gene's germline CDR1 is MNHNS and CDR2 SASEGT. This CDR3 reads CASRDRDLLVEKLFF. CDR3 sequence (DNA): TGTGCCAGCCGGGACAGGGATCTATTGGTGGAAAAACTGTTTTTT.

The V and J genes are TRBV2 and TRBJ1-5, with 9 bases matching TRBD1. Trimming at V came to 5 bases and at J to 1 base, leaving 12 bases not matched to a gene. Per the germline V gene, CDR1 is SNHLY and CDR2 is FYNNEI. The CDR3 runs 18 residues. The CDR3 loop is CASSPGGDREGSNQPQHF. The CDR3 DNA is TGTGCCAGCAGTCCTGGGGGGGACAGGGAGGGCAGCAATCAGCCCCAGCATTTT.

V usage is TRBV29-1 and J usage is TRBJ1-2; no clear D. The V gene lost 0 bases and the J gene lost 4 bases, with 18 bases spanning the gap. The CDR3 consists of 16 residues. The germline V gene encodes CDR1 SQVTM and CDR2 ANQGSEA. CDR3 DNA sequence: TGCAGCGTTGAAGATCGAGAAATGGTGGGAGGCTATGGCTACACCTTC. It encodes CSVEDREMVGGYGYTF. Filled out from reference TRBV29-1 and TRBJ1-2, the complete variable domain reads SAVISQKPSRDICQRGTSLTIQCQVDSQVTMMFWYRQQPGQSLTLIATANQGSEATYESGFVIDKFPISRPNLTFSTLTVSNMSPEDSSIYLCSVEDREMVGGYGYTFGSGTRLTVV.

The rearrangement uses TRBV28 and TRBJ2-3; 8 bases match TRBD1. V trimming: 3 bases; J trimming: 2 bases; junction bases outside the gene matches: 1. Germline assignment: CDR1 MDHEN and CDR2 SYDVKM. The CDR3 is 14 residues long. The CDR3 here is CASSLDRDTDTQYF. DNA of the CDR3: TGTGCCAGCAGTTTGGACAGGGACACAGATACGCAGTATTTT. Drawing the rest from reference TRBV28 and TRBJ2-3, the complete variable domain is DVKVTQSSRYLVKRTGEKVFLECVQDMDHENMFWYRQDPGLGLRLIYFSYDVKMKEKGDIPEGYSVSREKKERFSLILESASTNQTSMYLCASSLDRDTDTQYFGPGTRLTVL.

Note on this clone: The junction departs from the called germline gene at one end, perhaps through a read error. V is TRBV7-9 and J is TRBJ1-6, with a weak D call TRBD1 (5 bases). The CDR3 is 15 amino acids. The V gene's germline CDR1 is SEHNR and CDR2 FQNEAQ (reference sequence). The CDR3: CSSRPMEGTNSPLHF. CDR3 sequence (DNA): TGTTCCAGCCGCCCTATGGAGGGGACCAATTCACCCCTCCACTTT.

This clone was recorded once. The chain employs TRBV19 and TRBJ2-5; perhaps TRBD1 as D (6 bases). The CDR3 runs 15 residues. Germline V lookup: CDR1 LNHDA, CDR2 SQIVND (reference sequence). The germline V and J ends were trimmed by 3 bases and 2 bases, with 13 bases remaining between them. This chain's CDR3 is CASSILPGVQETQYF. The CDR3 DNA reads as TGTGCCAGTAGTATTTTGCCAGGGGTACAAGAGACCCAGTACTTC.

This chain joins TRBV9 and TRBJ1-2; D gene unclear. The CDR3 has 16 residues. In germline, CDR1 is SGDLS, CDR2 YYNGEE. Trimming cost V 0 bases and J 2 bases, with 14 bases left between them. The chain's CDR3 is CASSVDRRGTNYGYTF. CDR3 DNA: TGTGCCAGCAGCGTAGATCGACGCGGTACGAACTATGGCTACACCTTC.

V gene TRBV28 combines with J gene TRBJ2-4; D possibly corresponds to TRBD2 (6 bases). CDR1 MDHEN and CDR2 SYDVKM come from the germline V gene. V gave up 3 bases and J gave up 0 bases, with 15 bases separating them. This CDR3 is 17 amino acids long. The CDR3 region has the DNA TGTGCCAGCAGTTTGGCGGGGCTGTCCCTAGCCAAAAACATTCAGTACTTC. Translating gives CASSLAGLSLAKNIQYF.

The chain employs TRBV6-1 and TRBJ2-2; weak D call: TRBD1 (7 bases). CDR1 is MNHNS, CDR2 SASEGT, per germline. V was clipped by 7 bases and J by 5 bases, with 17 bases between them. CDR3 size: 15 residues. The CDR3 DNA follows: TGTGCCAGCATCTTCGAGACAGGGAGGACCGGGGAGCTGTTTTTT. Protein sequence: CASIFETGRTGELFF.

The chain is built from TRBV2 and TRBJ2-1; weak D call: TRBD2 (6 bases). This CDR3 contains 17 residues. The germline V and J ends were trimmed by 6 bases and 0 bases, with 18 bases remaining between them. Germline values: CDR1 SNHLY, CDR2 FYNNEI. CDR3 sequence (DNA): TGTGCCAGCAGAGCTCGCGGGACGGAAAGCTCCTACAATGAGCAGTTCTTC. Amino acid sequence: CASRARGTESSYNEQFF.